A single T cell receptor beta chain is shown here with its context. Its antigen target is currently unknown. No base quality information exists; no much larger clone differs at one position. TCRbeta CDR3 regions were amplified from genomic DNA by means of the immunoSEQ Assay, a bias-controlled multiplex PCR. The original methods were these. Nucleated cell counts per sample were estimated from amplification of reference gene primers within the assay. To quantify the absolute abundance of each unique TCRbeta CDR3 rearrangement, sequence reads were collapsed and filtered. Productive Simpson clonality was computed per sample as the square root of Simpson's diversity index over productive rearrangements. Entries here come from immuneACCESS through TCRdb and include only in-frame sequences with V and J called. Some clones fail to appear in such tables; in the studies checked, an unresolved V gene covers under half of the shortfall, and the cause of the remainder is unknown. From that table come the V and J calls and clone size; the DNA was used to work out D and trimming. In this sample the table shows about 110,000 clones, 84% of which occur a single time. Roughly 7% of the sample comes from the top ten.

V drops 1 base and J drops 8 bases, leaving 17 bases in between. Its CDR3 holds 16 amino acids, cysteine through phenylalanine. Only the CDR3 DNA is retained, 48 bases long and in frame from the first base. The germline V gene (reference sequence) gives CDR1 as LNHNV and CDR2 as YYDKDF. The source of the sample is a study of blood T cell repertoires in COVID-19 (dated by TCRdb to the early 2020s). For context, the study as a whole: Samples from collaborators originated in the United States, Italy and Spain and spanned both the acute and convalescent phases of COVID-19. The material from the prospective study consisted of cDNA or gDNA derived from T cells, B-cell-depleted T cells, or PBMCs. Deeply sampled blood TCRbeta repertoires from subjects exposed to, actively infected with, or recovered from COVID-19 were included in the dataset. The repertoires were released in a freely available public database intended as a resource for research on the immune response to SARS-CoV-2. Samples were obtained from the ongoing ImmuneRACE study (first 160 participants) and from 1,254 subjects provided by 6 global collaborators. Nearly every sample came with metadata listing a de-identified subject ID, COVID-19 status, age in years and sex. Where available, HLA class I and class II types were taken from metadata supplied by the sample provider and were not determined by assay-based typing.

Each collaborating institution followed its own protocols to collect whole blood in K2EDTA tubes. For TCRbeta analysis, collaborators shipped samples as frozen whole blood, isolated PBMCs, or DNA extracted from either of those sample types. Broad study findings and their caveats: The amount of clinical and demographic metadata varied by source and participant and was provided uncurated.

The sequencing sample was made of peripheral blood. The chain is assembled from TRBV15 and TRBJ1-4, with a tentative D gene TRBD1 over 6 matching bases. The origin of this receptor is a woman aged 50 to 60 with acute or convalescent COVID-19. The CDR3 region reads CATSRGGSGGSEKLFF. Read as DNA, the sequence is TGTGCCACCAGCAGAGGGGGTTCGGGGGGCTCGGAAAAACTGTTTTTT.